This T cell receptor beta chain is drawn from a study of shared clonotypes between healthy human individuals. Study conclusions and caveats: Having only a few donors restricted how much genetic and exposure-history diversity was captured. When compared with the clonotypes that were shared by all four sorted-subset donors, the non-shared clonotypes turned out to have lower generation probabilities. With a handful of donors compared, around 5% of naive CD4 clonotypes were shared.

The sample holds one count of this clone. Its cognate antigen is unknown. TCRdb keeps only in-frame clones here, not all; method: immunoSEQ multiplex PCR. The data contain approximately 720,000 clones, about 92% of them singletons. Naive CD8 isolation took CD45RO-negative cells positively selected for CCR7 and excluded terminally differentiated effector memory CD45RA+ cells. The clonotype originates from a man in his thirties or forties in good health. The sequenced material came from naive CD8+ T cells sorted from blood.

CDR3 protein: CAGRKGAQETQYF. The CDR3 DNA reads TGTGCCGGACGCAAGGGGGCCCAAGAGACCCAGTACTTC. The rearrangement uses TRBV7-9 and TRBJ2-5, with 7 bases matching TRBD1. CDR3 size: 13 residues. Losses at the gene ends were 11 bases for V and 1 base for J; bases not matched to a gene: 7. Per the germline V gene, CDR1 is SEHNR and CDR2 is FQNEAQ (reference sequence).